A selection of T cell receptor beta chains follows, all from one sample in a study of post-analysis software for immune sequencing data. MiXCR, run by TCRdb on the PCR reads, gives a single entry per CDR3 protein. This table holds about 770,000 distinct CDR3 sequences, under 60% found once. Input material: blood. The receptors were gathered from a girl aged 10 to 17 with multiple sclerosis. The conserved cysteine and the conserved F or W are not part of the CDR3 here. D genes are given only for firm matches.

v_call d_call cdr3_aa
TRBV6-5 - ASSPGLLPAYNEQF
TRBV5-1 TRBD2 ASSLDGRVNGQF
TRBV20-1 TRBD2 SAQREIAGSGEQY
TRBV7-9 - ASSAPPQETQY
TRBV6-5 - ASSYSRGTGANVLT
TRBV2 - ASSQSRAGSETQY
TRBV7-9 - ASSLARHGEQF
TRBV4-2 TRBD1 ASSRLDRVESGYT
TRBV29-1 - SVDGAGEETQY
TRBV7-9 - ASSLTRTWF
TRBV14 TRBD1 AGSRTGGNGYT
TRBV12-3/TRBV12-4 - ASMVERARETQY
TRBV2 - ASSLRDRSWNTQY
TRBV29-1 TRBD1 SVDLTGTDLTDTQY
TRBV3-1 - ASSQVARQDEQF
TRBV7-2 TRBD2 ASSLERAGGTQY
TRBV11-2 TRBD1 AIRIRDRDVGTDTQY
TRBV2 - ASRIGPGFGANVLT
TRBV7-9 TRBD1 ASSLVLRQGDSYEQY
TRBV20-1 TRBD2 SASGGGRYEQY
TRBV20-1 TRBD2 SAPRLAGVGDTQY
TRBV2 - ASEWDIQGDTQY
TRBV7-2 TRBD1 ASSPDRGNEKLF
TRBV12-3/TRBV12-4 - ASSPGGGSTDVQY
TRBV20-1 TRBD1 SARQGYEQY
TRBV5-1 - ASSAGGTNRPQH
TRBV11-2 - ASRRNYEQY
TRBV6-2/TRBV6-3 - ASRQLPGQPYGYT
TRBV20-1 TRBD2 SARQRGLANNEQF
TRBV12-3/TRBV12-4 - ASTTDWSYEQY
TRBV5-4 - ASSLGGVTASNYGYT
TRBV20-1 - SARDLYQLGPEQY
TRBV5-1 - ASSSNANTEAF
TRBV9 TRBD2 ASSVSSGRGETQY
TRBV28 TRBD1 ASSLNSGGYGYT
TRBV4-3 - ASSQDRTIPSYEQY
TRBV2 TRBD2 ASSELGLAEFEQF
TRBV20-1 - SASRDTDTQY